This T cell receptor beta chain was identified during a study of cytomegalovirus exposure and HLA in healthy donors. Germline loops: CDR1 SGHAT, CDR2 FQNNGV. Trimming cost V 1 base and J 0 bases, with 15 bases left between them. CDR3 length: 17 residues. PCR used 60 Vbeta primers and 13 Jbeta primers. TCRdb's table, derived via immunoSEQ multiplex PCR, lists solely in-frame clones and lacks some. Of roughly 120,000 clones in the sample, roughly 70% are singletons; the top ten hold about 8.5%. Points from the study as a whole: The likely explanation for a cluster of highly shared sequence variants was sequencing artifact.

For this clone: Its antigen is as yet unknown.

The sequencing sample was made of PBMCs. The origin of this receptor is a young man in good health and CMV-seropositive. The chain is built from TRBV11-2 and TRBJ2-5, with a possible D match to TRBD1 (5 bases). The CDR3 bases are TGTGCCAGCAGCTTAGTTAGGGGTAACCAGTACCAAGAGACCCAGTACTTC. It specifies CASSLVRGNQYQETQYF.